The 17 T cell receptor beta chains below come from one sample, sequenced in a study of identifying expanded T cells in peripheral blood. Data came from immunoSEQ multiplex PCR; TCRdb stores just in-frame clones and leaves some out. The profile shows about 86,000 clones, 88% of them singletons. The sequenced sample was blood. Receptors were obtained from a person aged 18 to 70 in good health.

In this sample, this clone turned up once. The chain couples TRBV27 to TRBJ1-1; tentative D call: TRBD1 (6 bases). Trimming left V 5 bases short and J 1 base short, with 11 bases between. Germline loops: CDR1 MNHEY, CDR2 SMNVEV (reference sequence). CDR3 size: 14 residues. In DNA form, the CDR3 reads TGTGCCAGCAGTCGGATGGACAGGAACACTGAAGCTTTCTTT. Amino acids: CASSRMDRNTEAFF.

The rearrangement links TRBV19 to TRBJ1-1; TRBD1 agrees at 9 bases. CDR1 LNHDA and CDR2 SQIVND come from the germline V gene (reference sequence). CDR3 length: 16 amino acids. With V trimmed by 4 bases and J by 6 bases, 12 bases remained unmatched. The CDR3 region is CASSTHLTGGTAEAFF. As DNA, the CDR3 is TGTGCCAGTAGTACTCACTTGACAGGGGGTACCGCTGAAGCTTTCTTT.

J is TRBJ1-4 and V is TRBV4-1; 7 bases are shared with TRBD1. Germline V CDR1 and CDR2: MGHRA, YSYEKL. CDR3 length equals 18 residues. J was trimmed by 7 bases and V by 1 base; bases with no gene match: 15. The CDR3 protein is CASSQGQGGGTTGEKLFF. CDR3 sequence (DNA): TGCGCCAGCAGCCAAGGTCAGGGGGGAGGGACAACGGGTGAAAAACTGTTTTTT.

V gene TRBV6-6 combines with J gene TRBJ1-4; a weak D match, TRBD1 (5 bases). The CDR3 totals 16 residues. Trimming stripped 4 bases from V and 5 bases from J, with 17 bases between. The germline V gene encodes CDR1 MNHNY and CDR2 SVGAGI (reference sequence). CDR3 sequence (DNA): TGTGCCAGCAGTTCCTATCGACAGTCCCGAAATGAAAAACTGTTTTTT. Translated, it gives CASSSYRQSRNEKLFF.

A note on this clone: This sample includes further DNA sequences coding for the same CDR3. CDR3 DNA: TGTGCCTGGAGTAGACAGGGCAACACTGAAGCTTTCTTT. This sequence encodes CAWSRQGNTEAFF. J is TRBJ1-1 and V is TRBV30; TRBD1 matches at 7 bases. Germline V CDR1 and CDR2: GTSNPN, SVGIG (reference sequence). The length of the CDR3 is 13 residues. V shed 2 bases, J shed 2 bases, and the junction held 2 bases outside the gene matches.

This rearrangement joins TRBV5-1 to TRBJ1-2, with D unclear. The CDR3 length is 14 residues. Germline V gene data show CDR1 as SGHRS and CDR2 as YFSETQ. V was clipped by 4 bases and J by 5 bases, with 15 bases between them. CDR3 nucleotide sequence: TGCGCCAGCAGCCCCCGGGAGGCCACATATGGCTACACCTTC. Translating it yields CASSPREATYGYTF.

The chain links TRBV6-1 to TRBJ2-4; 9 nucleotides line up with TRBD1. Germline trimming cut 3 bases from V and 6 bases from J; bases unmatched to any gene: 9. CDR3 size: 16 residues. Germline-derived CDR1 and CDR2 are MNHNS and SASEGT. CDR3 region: CASSDPWGQGPNIQYF. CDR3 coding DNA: TGTGCCAGCAGTGATCCTTGGGGACAGGGCCCAAACATTCAGTACTTC.

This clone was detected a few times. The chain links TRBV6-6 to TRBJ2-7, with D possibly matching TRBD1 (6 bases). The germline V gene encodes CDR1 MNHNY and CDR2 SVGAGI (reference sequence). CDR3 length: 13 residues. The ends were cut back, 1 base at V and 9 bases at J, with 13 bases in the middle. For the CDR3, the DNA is TGTGCCAGCAGTTACTTAACAGGGACCGGGCAGTACTTC. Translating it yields CASSYLTGTGQYF.

In DNA form, the CDR3 reads TGCGCCAGCAGCTTGGATTATGGGTGGGGCTACACCTTC. It codes for CASSLDYGWGYTF. The chain joins TRBV5-1 to TRBJ1-2; D ambiguous. V lost 0 bases, J lost 8 bases, and 11 bases lay in between. CDR3 length: 13 amino acids. Per the germline V gene, CDR1 is SGHRS and CDR2 is YFSETQ.

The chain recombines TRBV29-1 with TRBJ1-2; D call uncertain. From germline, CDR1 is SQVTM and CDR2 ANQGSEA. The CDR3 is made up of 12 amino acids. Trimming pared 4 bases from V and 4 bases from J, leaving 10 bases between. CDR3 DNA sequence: TGCAGCGTTGGTTCGGATCTCTATGGCTACACCTTC. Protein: CSVGSDLYGYTF.

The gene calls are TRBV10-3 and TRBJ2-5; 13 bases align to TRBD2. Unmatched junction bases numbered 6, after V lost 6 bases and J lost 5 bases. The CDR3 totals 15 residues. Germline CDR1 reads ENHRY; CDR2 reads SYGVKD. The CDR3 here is CAISGTSGVFETQYF. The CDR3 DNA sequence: TGTGCCATCAGCGGGACTAGCGGGGTTTTTGAGACCCAGTACTTC.

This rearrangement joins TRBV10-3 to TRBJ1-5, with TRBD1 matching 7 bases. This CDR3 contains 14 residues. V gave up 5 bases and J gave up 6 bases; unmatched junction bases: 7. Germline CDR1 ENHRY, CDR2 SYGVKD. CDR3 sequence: CAISPQGNGQPQHF. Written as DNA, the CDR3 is TGTGCCATCAGTCCACAGGGGAACGGTCAGCCCCAGCATTTT.

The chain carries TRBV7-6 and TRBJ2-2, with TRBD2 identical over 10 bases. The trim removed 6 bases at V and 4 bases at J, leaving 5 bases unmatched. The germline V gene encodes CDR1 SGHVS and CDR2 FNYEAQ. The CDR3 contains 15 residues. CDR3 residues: CASRMRTSGTGELFF. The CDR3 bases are TGTGCCAGCAGGATGAGGACTAGCGGCACCGGGGAGCTGTTTTTT.

The CDR3 DNA reads TGTGCCAGCAGCCAAAGTTCGACCCACACTGAAGCTTTCTTT. The encoded protein is CASSQSSTHTEAFF. The chain recombines TRBV4-2 with TRBJ1-1; D not resolved. Looked up from germline, CDR1 is LGHNA and CDR2 is YNFKEQ. The CDR3 is 14 amino acids. V was clipped by 2 bases and J by 3 bases, with 10 bases between them.

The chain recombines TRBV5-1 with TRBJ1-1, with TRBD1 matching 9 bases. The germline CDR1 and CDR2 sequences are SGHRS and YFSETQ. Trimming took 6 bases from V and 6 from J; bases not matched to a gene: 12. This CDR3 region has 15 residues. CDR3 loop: CASTRDRVELAEAFF. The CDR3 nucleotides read TGCGCCAGCACCCGGGACAGGGTCGAACTCGCTGAAGCTTTCTTT. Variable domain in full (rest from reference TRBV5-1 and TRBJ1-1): KAGVTQTPRYLIKTRGQQVTLSCSPISGHRSVSWYQQTPGQGLQFLFEYFSETQRNKGNFPGRFSGRQFSNSRSEMNVSTLELGDSALYLCASTRDRVELAEAFFGQGTRLTVV.

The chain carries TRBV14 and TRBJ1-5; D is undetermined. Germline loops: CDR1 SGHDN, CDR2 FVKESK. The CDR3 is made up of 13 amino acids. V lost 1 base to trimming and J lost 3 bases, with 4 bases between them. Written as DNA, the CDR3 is TGTGCCAGCAGCCAAGCCCTCAATCAGCCCCAGCATTTT. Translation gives CASSQALNQPQHF. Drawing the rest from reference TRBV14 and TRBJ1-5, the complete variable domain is EAGVTQFPSHSVIEKGQTVTLRCDPISGHDNLYWYRRVMGKEIKFLLHFVKESKQDESGMPNNRFLAERTGGTYSTLKVQPAELEDSGVYFCASSQALNQPQHFGDGTRLSIL.

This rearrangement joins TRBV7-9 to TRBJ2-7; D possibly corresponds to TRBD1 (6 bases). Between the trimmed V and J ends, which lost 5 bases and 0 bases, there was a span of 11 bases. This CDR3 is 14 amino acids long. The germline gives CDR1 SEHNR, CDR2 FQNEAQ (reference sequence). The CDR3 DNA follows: TGTGCCAGCAGCAGGACAGCGAGCTCCTACGAGCAGTACTTC. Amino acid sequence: CASSRTASSYEQYF.